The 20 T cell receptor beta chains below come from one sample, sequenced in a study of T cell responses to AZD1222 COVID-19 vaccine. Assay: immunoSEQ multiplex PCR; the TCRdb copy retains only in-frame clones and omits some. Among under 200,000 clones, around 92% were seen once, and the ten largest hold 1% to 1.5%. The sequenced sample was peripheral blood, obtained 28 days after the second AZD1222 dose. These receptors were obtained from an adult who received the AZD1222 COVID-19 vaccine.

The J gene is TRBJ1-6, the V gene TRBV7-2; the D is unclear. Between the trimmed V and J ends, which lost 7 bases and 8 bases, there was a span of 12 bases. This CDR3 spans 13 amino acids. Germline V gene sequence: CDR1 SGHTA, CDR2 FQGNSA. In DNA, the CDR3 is TGTGCCAGCAACACATTGAGGGATTCACCCCTCCACTTT. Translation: CASNTLRDSPLHF.

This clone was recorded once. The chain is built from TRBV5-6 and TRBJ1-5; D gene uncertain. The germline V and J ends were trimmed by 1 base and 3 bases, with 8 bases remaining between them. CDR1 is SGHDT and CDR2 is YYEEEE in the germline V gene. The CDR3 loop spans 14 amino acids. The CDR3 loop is CASSLKQINQPQHF. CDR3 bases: TGTGCCAGCAGCTTGAAACAGATCAATCAGCCCCAGCATTTT.

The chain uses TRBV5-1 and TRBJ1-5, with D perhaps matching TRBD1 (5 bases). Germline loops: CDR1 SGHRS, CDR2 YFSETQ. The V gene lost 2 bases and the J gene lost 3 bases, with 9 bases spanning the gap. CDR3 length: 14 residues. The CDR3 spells CASSFDSPNQPQHF. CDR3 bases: TGCGCCAGCAGCTTCGACAGCCCCAATCAGCCCCAGCATTTT.

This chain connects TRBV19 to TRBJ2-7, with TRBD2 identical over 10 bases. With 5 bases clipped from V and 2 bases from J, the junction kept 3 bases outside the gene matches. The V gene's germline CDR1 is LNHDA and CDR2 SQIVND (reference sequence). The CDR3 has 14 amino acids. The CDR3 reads CASSQTSGAYEQYF. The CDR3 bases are TGTGCCAGTAGTCAAACTAGCGGGGCCTACGAGCAGTACTTC.

DNA of the CDR3: TGTGCCAGTAGTATAGCTGGCCAAACCGGTGAGCAGTTCTTC. This sequence encodes CASSIAGQTGEQFF. The V call is TRBV19, the J call TRBJ2-1; the D is unclear. Germline V CDR1 and CDR2: LNHDA, SQIVND (reference sequence). V was clipped by 1 base and J by 9 bases, with 13 bases between them. This CDR3 is 14 amino acids long.

The CDR3 reads CASSPTGGSYEQYF. The CDR3 DNA follows: TGCGCCAGCAGCCCGACAGGGGGAAGCTACGAGCAGTACTTC. This sequence joins TRBV5-1 and TRBJ2-7, with 9 positions matching TRBD1. This CDR3 is 14 amino acids long. Germline V lookup: CDR1 SGHRS, CDR2 YFSETQ. V dropped 4 bases and J dropped 3; count of bases not matched to a gene: 5.

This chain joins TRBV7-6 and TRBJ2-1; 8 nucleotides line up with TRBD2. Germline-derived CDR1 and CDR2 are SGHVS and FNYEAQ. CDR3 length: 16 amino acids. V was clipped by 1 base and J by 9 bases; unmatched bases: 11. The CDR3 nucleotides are TGTGCCAGCAGCTTAGAGGTAGCGGGGAGCCCCGGTGAGCAGTTCTTC. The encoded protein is CASSLEVAGSPGEQFF.

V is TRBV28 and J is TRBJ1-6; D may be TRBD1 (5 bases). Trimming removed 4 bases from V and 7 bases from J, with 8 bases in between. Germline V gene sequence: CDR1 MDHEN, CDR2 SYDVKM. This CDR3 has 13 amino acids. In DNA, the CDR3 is TGTGCCAGCAGTTCCAGACAGAATTCACCCCTCCACTTT. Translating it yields CASSSRQNSPLHF.

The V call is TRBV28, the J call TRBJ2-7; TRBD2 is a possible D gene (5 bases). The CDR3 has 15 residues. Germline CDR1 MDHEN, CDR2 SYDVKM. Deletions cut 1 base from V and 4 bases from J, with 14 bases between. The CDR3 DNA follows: TGTGCCAGCAGTTTATCCGGCTCGAGGGTATACGAGCAGTACTTC. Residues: CASSLSGSRVYEQYF.

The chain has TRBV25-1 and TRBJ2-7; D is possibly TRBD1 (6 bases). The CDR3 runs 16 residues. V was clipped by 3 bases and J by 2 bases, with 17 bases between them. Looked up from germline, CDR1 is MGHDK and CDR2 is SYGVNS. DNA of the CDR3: TGTGCCAGCAGTGATTCGATCAACAGGGACCCCTACGAGCAGTACTTC. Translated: CASSDSINRDPYEQYF.

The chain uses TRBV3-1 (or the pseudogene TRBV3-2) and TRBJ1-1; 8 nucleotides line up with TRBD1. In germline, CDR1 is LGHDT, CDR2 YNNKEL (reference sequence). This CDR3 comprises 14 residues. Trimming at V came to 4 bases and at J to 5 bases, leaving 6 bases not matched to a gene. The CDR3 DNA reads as TGTGCCAGCAGCCGAGACAGGGGACGGACTGAAGCTTTCTTT. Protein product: CASSRDRGRTEAFF.

The CDR3: CAISETTGVGNSPLHF. CDR3 coding DNA: TGTGCCATCAGTGAGACCACAGGGGTCGGTAATTCACCCCTCCACTTT. V and J are TRBV10-3 and TRBJ1-6; 7 bases are shared with TRBD1. Germline V gene lookup returns CDR1 ENHRY and CDR2 SYGVKD. This CDR3 is 16 amino acids long. The ends lost 2 bases at V and 6 bases at J; junction bases unmatched: 7.

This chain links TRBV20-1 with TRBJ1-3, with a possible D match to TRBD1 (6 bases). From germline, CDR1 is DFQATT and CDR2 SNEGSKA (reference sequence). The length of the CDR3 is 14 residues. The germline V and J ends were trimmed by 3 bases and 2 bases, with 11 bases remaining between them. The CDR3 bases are TGCAGTGCTAGTAGAGGGACACCTGGAAACACCATATATTTT. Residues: CSASRGTPGNTIYF.

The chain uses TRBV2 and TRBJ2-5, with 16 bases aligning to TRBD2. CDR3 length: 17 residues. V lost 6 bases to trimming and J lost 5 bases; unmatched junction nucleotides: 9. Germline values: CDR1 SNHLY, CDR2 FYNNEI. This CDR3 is CASRLGTSGGASETQYF. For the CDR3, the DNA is TGTGCCAGCAGACTAGGGACTAGCGGGGGGGCATCGGAGACCCAGTACTTC.

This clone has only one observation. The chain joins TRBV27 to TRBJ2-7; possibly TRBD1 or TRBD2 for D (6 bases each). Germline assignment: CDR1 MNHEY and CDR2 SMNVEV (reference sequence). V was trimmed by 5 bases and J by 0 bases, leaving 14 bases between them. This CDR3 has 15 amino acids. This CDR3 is CASSLGGSASYEQYF. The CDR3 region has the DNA TGTGCCAGCAGTCTAGGGGGGTCGGCCTCCTACGAGCAGTACTTC.

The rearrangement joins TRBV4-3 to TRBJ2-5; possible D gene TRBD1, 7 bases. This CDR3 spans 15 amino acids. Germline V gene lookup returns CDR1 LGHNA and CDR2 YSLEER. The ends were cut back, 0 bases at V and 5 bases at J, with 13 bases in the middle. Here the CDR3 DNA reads TGCGCCAGCAGCCAAGATGGAGGGGGCAGCGAGACCCAGTACTTC. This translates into CASSQDGGGSETQYF.

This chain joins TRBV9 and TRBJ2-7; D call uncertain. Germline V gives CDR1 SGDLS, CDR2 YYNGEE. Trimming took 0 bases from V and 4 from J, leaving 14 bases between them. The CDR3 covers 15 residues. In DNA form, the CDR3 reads TGTGCCAGCAGCGTAGTTTCGCGGAATGGGTACGAGCAGTACTTC. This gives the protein CASSVVSRNGYEQYF.

The CDR3 here is CASSMTGYEAKNIQYF. DNA of the CDR3: TGTGCCAGCAGCATGACAGGTTATGAAGCCAAAAACATTCAGTACTTC. This chain joins TRBV7-8 and TRBJ2-4, with D possibly being TRBD1 (6 bases). The V end was cut by 5 bases, the J end by 0 bases, with 14 bases between. The CDR3 loop spans 16 amino acids. The germline V gene has CDR1 SGHVS and CDR2 FQNEAQ.

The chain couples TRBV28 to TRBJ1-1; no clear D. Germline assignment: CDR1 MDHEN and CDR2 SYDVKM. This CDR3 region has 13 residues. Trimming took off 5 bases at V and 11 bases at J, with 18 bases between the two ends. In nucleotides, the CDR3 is TGTGCCAGCAGTCCCCCCCACACTGTAGAGGCTTTCTTT. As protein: CASSPPHTVEAFF.

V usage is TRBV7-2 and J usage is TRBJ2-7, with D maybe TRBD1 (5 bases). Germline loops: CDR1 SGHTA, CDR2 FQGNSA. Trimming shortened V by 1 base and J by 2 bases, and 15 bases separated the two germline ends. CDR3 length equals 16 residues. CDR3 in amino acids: CASSLVGQVITYEQYF. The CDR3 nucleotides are TGTGCCAGCAGCTTAGTGGGGCAGGTCATCACCTACGAGCAGTACTTC.